Presented here are 17 T cell receptor beta chains from one specimen sequenced in a study of blood T cell repertoires in COVID-19. Sequencing used immunoSEQ multiplex PCR; TCRdb keeps in-frame clones, though not all of them. The sample consists of some 240,000 clones, about 82% of them appearing once. Source material: peripheral blood. The receptors shown here come from a woman in her 70s with COVID-19, enrolled during active disease.

This chain links TRBV24-1 with TRBJ1-5; possibly TRBD1 for D (6 bases). The CDR3 runs to 15 residues. Germline V gene sequence: CDR1 KGHDR, CDR2 SFDVKD. V was clipped by 5 bases and J by 0 bases, with 10 bases between them. The CDR3 bases are TGTGCCACCAGTGGAGGGGGTAATAGCAATCAGCCCCAGCATTTT. It encodes CATSGGGNSNQPQHF.

V gene TRBV27 combines with J gene TRBJ1-2, with a weak D call TRBD1 (6 bases). Per the germline V gene, CDR1 is MNHEY and CDR2 is SMNVEV (reference sequence). V lost 6 bases and J lost 8, with 13 bases in between. The CDR3 has 12 residues. The CDR3 is CASRQNREGYTF. In DNA form, the CDR3 reads TGTGCCAGCAGACAAAACAGGGAAGGCTACACCTTC.

This sequence joins TRBV10-3 and TRBJ1-5; TRBD1 might be the D (5 bases). V was pared by 2 bases and J by 1 base, with 9 bases between. Per the germline V gene, CDR1 is ENHRY and CDR2 is SYGVKD. This CDR3 contains 15 residues. CDR3: CAISEGQISNQPQHF. The CDR3 DNA reads as TGTGCCATCAGTGAGGGACAAATCAGCAATCAGCCCCAGCATTTT.

This clone has a single count. The CDR3 loop is CASSIAGGNTEAFF. The CDR3 DNA is TGTGCCAGTAGTATCGCAGGGGGTAACACTGAAGCTTTCTTT. The genes are TRBV19 and TRBJ1-1; 7 nucleotides align to TRBD1. Germline CDR1 is LNHDA and CDR2 is SQIVND (reference sequence). J lost 2 bases, V lost 3 bases, and 3 bases had no gene match. The CDR3 contains 14 residues.

This chain joins TRBV30 and TRBJ1-1; D gene uncertain. This CDR3 comprises 16 residues. V shed 1 base and J shed 1 base, with 16 bases lying between them. Per the germline V gene, CDR1 is GTSNPN and CDR2 is SVGIG (reference sequence). The CDR3, as DNA: TGTGCCTGGAGTGCCCCTTGGGCAGATTCGAACACTGAAGCTTTCTTT. Translating it yields CAWSAPWADSNTEAFF. Full variable domain (rest looked up from reference TRBV30 and TRBJ1-1): SQTIHQWPATLVQPVGSPLSLECTVEGTSNPNLYWYRQAAGRGLQLLFYSVGIGQISSEVPQNLSASRPQDRQFILSSKKLLLSDSGFYLCAWSAPWADSNTEAFFGQGTRLTVV.

V usage is TRBV7-8 and J usage is TRBJ1-2; 7 positions agree with TRBD1. The CDR3 loop spans 15 amino acids. The germline V gene has CDR1 SGHVS and CDR2 FQNEAQ. V dropped 1 base and J dropped 4; count of bases not matched to a gene: 6. This chain's CDR3 is CASSLGSDRVYGYTF. DNA of the CDR3: TGTGCCAGCAGCTTAGGGAGCGACAGGGTCTATGGCTACACCTTC.

This clone was detected a few times. The V call is TRBV18, the J call TRBJ1-1; 7 bases agree with TRBD1. Germline assignment: CDR1 KGHSH and CDR2 LQKENI. The V segment lost 5 bases and the J segment 0 bases; nucleotides outside the gene matches: 6. The length of the CDR3 is 15 residues. The CDR3 nucleotides read TGTGCCAGCTCAAGGGACAGTCAGATGAACACTGAAGCTTTCTTT. It codes for CASSRDSQMNTEAFF.

The chain uses TRBV7-3 and TRBJ2-2; perhaps TRBD1 as D (6 bases). Per germline, CDR1 SGHTA and CDR2 FQGTGA. The CDR3 contains 16 residues. V was clipped by 5 bases and J by 6 bases, with 19 bases between them. The CDR3 region is CASSPNPDRLSGELFF. Here the CDR3 DNA reads TGTGCCAGCAGCCCTAACCCAGACAGGCTCTCCGGGGAGCTGTTTTTT.

J is TRBJ1-2 and V is TRBV12-3 or TRBV12-4, with D hard to call. CDR3 size: 13 residues. Trimming shortened V by 3 bases and J by 6 bases, and 11 bases separated the two germline ends. Written as DNA, the CDR3 is TGTGCCAGCAGTTTGATAGCCAGAAATGGCTACACCTTC. It codes for CASSLIARNGYTF.

The chain uses TRBV6-6 and TRBJ2-2; 7 bases are shared with TRBD1. Germline loops: CDR1 MNHNY, CDR2 SVGAGI (reference sequence). The CDR3 runs to 13 residues. Trimming took 10 bases from V and 2 from J; bases not matched to a gene: 4. The CDR3 reads CAIGTANTGELFF. In DNA form, the CDR3 reads TGTGCCATAGGGACAGCTAACACCGGGGAGCTGTTTTTT.

The chain links TRBV6-5 to TRBJ2-1, with 10 nucleotides matching TRBD2. In germline, CDR1 is MNHEY, CDR2 SVGAGI. The CDR3 contains 15 residues. Trimming took 7 bases from V and 9 from J; bases not matched to a gene: 12. CDR3 DNA sequence: TGTGCCAGCACCGAGGCCCTAGCGGGAGTGGTTGAGCAGTTCTTC. It is translated as CASTEALAGVVEQFF.

The rearrangement uses TRBV25-1 and TRBJ1-1, with 8 nucleotides matching TRBD1. Losses at the gene ends were 6 bases for V and 5 bases for J; bases not matched to a gene: 5. This CDR3 has 13 residues. The germline V gene has CDR1 MGHDK and CDR2 SYGVNS. The CDR3 DNA is TGTGCCAGCAGACAAACAGGGGGTACTGAAGCTTTCTTT. This encodes CASRQTGGTEAFF.

The chain carries TRBV19 and TRBJ1-1, with a weak D call TRBD1 (5 bases). The CDR3 spans 12 residues. Germline V lookup: CDR1 LNHDA, CDR2 SQIVND (reference sequence). The germline V and J ends were trimmed by 7 bases and 4 bases, with 10 bases remaining between them. The CDR3: CASTVGGTEAFF. Written as DNA, the CDR3 is TGTGCCAGTACTGTCGGGGGCACTGAAGCTTTCTTT.

The chain joins TRBV7-2 to TRBJ1-2; tentative D call: TRBD1 (6 bases). The CDR3 runs to 16 residues. The V end lost 0 bases, the J end lost 7 bases, and 18 bases lay between the germline ends. Germline V gene sequence: CDR1 SGHTA, CDR2 FQGNSA. The CDR3 coding sequence is TGTGCCAGCAGCTTAGCCCCGACAGGCCTAGGGGGTGGCTACACCTTC. Translating it yields CASSLAPTGLGGGYTF.

The chain employs TRBV2 and TRBJ1-2; the D gene is possibly TRBD1 (5 bases). The CDR3 totals 14 residues. With 8 bases removed from V and 3 bases from J, the gap between germline ends came to 16 bases. Germline-derived CDR1 and CDR2 are SNHLY and FYNNEI. The CDR3 protein is CASPSGQGHYGYTF. DNA for the CDR3: TGTGCCAGCCCCTCCGGGCAGGGCCACTATGGCTACACCTTC. Full variable domain (remainder filled in from reference TRBV2 and TRBJ1-2): EPEVTQTPSHQVTQMGQEVILRCVPISNHLYFYWYRQILGQKVEFLVSFYNNEISEKSEIFDDQFSVERPDGSNFTLKIRSTKLEDSAMYFCASPSGQGHYGYTFGSGTRLTVV.

The rearrangement joins TRBV7-9 to TRBJ2-6; D remains ambiguous. The V end lost 1 base, the J end lost 1 base, and 5 bases lay between the germline ends. The germline gives CDR1 SEHNR, CDR2 FQNEAQ (reference sequence). The CDR3 runs to 15 residues. The CDR3 nucleotides are TGTGCCAGCAGCTTAGTCGGTTCTGGGGCCAACGTCCTGACTTTC. It translates to CASSLVGSGANVLTF.

V gene TRBV19 combines with J gene TRBJ1-1; D gene ambiguous. V lost 2 bases and J lost 0, with 7 bases in between. There are 14 residues in the CDR3. The germline V gene has CDR1 LNHDA and CDR2 SQIVND (reference sequence). CDR3 in amino acids: CASSISSMNTEAFF. DNA for the CDR3: TGTGCCAGTAGTATAAGCTCCATGAACACTGAAGCTTTCTTT.